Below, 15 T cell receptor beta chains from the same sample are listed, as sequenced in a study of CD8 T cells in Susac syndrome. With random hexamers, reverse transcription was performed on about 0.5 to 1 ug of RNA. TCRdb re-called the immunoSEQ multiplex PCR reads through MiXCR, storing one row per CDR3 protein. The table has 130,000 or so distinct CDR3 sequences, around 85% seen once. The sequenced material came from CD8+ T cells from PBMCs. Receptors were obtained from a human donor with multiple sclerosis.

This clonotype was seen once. The CDR3, as DNA: TGCGCCAGCAGCCAACGGGGGGGGACTGAAGCTTTCTTT. Translation: CASSQRGGTEAFF. The chain is built from TRBV4-1 and TRBJ1-1, with a possible D match to TRBD1 (5 bases). Deletions cut 2 bases from V and 5 bases from J, with 9 bases between. Germline lookup yields CDR1 MGHRA and CDR2 YSYEKL. This CDR3 region has 13 residues.

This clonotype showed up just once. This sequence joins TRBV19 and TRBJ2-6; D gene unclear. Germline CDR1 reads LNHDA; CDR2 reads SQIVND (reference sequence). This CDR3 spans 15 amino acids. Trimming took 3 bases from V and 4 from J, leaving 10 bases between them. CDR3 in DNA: TGTGCCAGTAGTATCCTGACTCGAGGGGCCAACGTCCTGACTTTC. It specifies CASSILTRGANVLTF.

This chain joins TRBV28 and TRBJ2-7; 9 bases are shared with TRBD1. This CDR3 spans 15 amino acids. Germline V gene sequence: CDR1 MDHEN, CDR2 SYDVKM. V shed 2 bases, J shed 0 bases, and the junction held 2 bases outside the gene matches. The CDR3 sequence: CASSLLTGGSYEQYF. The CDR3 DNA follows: TGTGCCAGCAGTTTACTGACAGGGGGCTCCTACGAGCAGTACTTC.

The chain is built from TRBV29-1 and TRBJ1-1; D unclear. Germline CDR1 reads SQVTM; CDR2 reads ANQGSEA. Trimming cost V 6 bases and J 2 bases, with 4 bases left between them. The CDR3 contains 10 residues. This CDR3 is CSVRNTEAFF. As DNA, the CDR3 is TGCAGCGTACGAAACACTGAAGCTTTCTTT.

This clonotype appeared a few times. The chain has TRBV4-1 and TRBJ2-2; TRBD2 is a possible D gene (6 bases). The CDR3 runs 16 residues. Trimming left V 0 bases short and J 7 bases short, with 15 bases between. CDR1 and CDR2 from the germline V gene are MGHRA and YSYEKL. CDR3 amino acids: CASSQDRASEGGELFF. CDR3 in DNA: TGCGCCAGCAGCCAAGATCGGGCTAGCGAGGGCGGGGAGCTGTTTTTT.

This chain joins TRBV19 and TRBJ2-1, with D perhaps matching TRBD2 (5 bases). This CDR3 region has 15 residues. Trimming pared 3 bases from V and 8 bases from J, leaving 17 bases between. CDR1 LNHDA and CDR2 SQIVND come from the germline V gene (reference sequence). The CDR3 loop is CASSMALGHIHEQFF. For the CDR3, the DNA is TGTGCCAGTAGTATGGCACTAGGGCACATCCATGAGCAGTTCTTC.

Here the CDR3 reads CASSPLASVTEAFF. In DNA, the CDR3 is TGTGCCAGCAGTCCACTTGCGTCTGTCACTGAAGCTTTCTTT. The chain carries TRBV6-2 or TRBV6-3 and TRBJ1-1; D gene unclear. CDR1 is MNHEY and CDR2 is SVGEGT in the germline V gene. This CDR3 region has 14 residues. Trimming took off 5 bases at V and 4 bases at J, with 14 bases between the two ends.

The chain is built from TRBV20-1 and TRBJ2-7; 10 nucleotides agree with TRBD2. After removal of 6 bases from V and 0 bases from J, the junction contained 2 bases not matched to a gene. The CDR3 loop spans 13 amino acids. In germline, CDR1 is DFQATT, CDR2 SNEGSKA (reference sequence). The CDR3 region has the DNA TGCAGTGCCGCTAGCGGGAGCTCCTACGAGCAGTACGTC. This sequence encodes CSAASGSSYEQYV.

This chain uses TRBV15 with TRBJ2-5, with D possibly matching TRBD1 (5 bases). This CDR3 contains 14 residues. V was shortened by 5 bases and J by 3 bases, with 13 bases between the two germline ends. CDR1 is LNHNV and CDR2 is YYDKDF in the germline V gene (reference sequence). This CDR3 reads CATSLETEKETQYF. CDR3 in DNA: TGTGCCACCAGCCTAGAGACAGAGAAAGAGACCCAGTACTTC. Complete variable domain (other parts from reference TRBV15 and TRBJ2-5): DAMVIQNPRYQVTQFGKPVTLSCSQTLNHNVMYWYQQKSSQAPKLLFHYYDKDFNNEADTPDNFQSRRPNTSFCFLDIRSPGLGDTAMYLCATSLETEKETQYFGPGTRLLVL.

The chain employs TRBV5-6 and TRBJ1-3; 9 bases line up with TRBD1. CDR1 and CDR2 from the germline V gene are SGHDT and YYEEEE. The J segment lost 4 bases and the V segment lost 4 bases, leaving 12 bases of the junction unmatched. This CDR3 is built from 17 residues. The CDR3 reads CASSPSPGTGNGNTIYF. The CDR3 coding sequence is TGTGCCAGCAGCCCAAGTCCCGGGACAGGGAACGGAAACACCATATATTTT.

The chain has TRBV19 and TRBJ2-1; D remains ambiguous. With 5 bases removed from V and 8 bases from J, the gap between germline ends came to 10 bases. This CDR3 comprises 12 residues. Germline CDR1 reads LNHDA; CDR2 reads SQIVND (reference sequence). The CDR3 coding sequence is TGTGCCAGTAGTTTAAGTGGGGATGAGCAGTTCTTC. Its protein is CASSLSGDEQFF.

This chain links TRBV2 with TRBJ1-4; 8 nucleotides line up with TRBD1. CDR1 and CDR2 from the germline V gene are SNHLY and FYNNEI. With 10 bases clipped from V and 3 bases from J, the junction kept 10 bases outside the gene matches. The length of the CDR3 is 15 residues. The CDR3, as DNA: TGTGCCACCTTGACCGGGACAGGAGCTAATGAAAAACTGTTTTTT. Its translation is CATLTGTGANEKLFF.

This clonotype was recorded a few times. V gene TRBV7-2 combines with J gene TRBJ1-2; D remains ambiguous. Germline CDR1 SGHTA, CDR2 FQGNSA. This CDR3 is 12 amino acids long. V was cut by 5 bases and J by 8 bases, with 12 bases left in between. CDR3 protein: CASSPPLEGYTF. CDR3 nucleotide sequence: TGTGCCAGCAGCCCCCCCCTCGAAGGCTACACCTTC.

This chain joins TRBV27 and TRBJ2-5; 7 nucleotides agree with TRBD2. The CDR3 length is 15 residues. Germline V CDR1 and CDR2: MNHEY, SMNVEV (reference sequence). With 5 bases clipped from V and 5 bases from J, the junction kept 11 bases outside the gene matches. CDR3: CASSPDRIGRETQYF. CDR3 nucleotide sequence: TGTGCCAGCAGTCCGGATCGGATCGGGAGGGAGACCCAGTACTTC.

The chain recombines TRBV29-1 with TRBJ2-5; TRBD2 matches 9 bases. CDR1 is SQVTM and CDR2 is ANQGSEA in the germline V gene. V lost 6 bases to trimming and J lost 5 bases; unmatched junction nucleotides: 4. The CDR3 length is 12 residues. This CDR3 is CSVTAGGETQYF. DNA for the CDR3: TGCAGCGTCACAGCGGGGGGCGAGACCCAGTACTTC.